The 5 T cell receptor beta chains in this list originate from one sample, sequenced in a study of T cell responses to AZD1222 COVID-19 vaccine. Some clones are missing from TCRdb's copy, which holds only in-frame ones; the method was immunoSEQ multiplex PCR. The table has about 120,000 clones, about 91% seen once. Sequenced material: peripheral blood, taken on day 0 of AZD1222 vaccination. The source of these receptors is an adult in good health.

V gene TRBV7-2 combines with J gene TRBJ2-7; 7 bases are shared with TRBD1. The CDR3 contains 14 residues. Germline CDR1 is SGHTA and CDR2 is FQGNSA. Trimming removed 5 bases from V and 4 bases from J; junction bases left unmatched: 8. In DNA form, the CDR3 reads TGTGCCAGCAGCCCGCGACAGGGAAGATACGAGCAGTACTTC. Translated: CASSPRQGRYEQYF.

This sequence joins TRBV7-2 and TRBJ2-3; 14 bases align to TRBD2. Germline V gene sequence: CDR1 SGHTA, CDR2 FQGNSA. There are 18 residues in the CDR3. Trimming cost V 0 bases and J 1 base; bases outside gene matches: 3. The CDR3 region is CASSLAGLAGGRTDTQYF. The CDR3 DNA is TGTGCCAGCAGCTTAGCCGGACTAGCGGGAGGTCGCACAGATACGCAGTATTTT.

This clone was seen once. J is TRBJ2-5 and V is TRBV28, with D perhaps TRBD1 or TRBD2 (6 bases each). The CDR3 extends over 13 amino acids. Trimming took off 6 bases at V and 3 bases at J, with 11 bases between the two ends. The germline V gene has CDR1 MDHEN and CDR2 SYDVKM. CDR3 nucleotides: TGTGCCAGCAGCCCAAGGGGGGAAGAGACCCAGTACTTC. This gives the protein CASSPRGEETQYF.

V gene TRBV5-6 combines with J gene TRBJ2-5; D possibly corresponds to TRBD2 (5 bases). Germline-derived CDR1 and CDR2 are SGHDT and YYEEEE. Trimming pared 1 base from V and 2 bases from J, leaving 12 bases between. CDR3 length equals 15 residues. CDR3 protein: CASSLSIGVQETQYF. The CDR3 DNA is TGTGCCAGCAGCTTGTCTATCGGGGTACAAGAGACCCAGTACTTC.

The chain carries TRBV25-1 and TRBJ1-4; D ambiguous. V was pared by 0 bases and J by 6 bases, with 14 bases between. Germline lookup yields CDR1 MGHDK and CDR2 SYGVNS. CDR3 length: 16 residues. The CDR3 spells CASSEYIGGVDEKLFF. The CDR3 nucleotides read TGTGCCAGCAGTGAATATATTGGTGGGGTGGATGAAAAACTGTTTTTT.